This record covers a single T cell receptor beta chain. The antigen remains undetermined. CDR1 is SGDLS, CDR2 YYNGEE, per germline. Trimming removed 4 bases from V and 3 bases from J; junction bases left unmatched: 9. This CDR3 region has 16 residues. Here immunoSEQ multiplex PCR was the method, and the copy in TCRdb shows in-frame clones only, minus some. This sample has tens of thousands of clones, with roughly 87% found just once. The data stem from a study of T cell responses to AZD1222 COVID-19 vaccine. Whole-study results and caveats: Females made up more of the donors, who were largely white British, and clonal diversity may have come out too low. Increases in Spike-specific TCR breadth and depth were seen after two AZD1222 doses.

Sequenced here: peripheral blood, sampled 28 days after the second AZD1222 dose. The chain joins TRBV9 to TRBJ2-3; 9 bases fit TRBD1. The clonotype comes from an adult who received the AZD1222 COVID-19 vaccine. The CDR3 is CASSPRGTGRTDTQYF. The CDR3 coding sequence is TGTGCCAGCAGCCCCCGGGGGACAGGGAGGACAGATACGCAGTATTTT.